One T cell receptor (beta chain) is described in this entry. Its matching antigen is unknown. This record comes from a study of T cell responses to AZD1222 COVID-19 vaccine. Overall study findings and caveats: Only five or six individuals given AZD1222 were seropositive at baseline. In a largely white British group with more females than males, clonal diversity was possibly underestimated. Unmutated variant regions are reportedly targeted by nearly half of spike-specific TCRs. After the peak T cell response, and only then, were repertoires sampled.

TCRdb's copy holds only in-frame clones and misses some; the assay was immunoSEQ multiplex PCR. Of more than 95,000 clones listed, 75% to 90% are singletons. The CDR3 is 12 residues long. Germline loops: CDR1 MDHEN, CDR2 SYDVKM. V was trimmed by 5 bases and J by 3 bases, leaving 8 bases between them. Sequencing used peripheral blood, obtained on day 0 of AZD1222 vaccination. The genes are TRBV28 and TRBJ2-7; TRBD2 might be the D (5 bases). The TCR comes from an adult in good health. CDR3 in DNA: TGTGCCAGCAGTCTAGCTTTCTACGAGCAGTACTTC. Its translation: CASSLAFYEQYF.